The sequence of this TCR beta chain was determined in a study of vaccination and CD4 T cells after COVID-19. On the study more broadly: Six males and four females, two Hispanic, made up the convalescents. Overlapping SARS-CoV-2, HCoV-NL63, HCoV-OC43 and HCoV-229E spike peptides were used to stimulate cells.

The treatment: approximately nine-day PBMC culture with coronavirus spike peptide pools or control peptides (ViraFEST assay). Sequencing of cultured CD4+ T cell DNA used the Oncomine TCR Beta short-read assay. The genomic DNA was obtained from cultured CD4+ T cells by extraction with the QIAamp micro DNA kit. From the PCR reads, TCRdb called clonotypes with MiXCR, one entry per CDR3 protein. Here the sample spans some 11,000 distinct CDR3 sequences, roughly 46% being singletons. To note about this clonotype: Its antigen is unknown.

Study-wide findings and caveats: The median count of SARS-CoV-2-reactive clonotypes rose from 21 to 38, not significantly.

Sequencing was carried out using CD4+ T cells from blood, cultured in vitro. The clonotype originates from a human donor who had recovered from COVID-19.

CDR3 loop: CASSWGRAGNTIYF. CDR3 sequence (DNA): TGTGCCAGCAGTTGGGGCAGGGCTGGAAACACCATATATTTT. J is TRBJ1-3 and V is TRBV6-5; a possible D gene is TRBD1 (5 bases). CDR1 and CDR2 (germline): MNHEY, SVGAGI. This CDR3 spans 14 amino acids. V was trimmed by 4 bases and J by 2 bases, leaving 9 bases between them.